The present entry profiles one T cell receptor (beta chain) with its context. There is no known antigen for this receptor. No base qualities exist here, and no much larger clone lies one base off it. Using the deep immunoSEQ assay, TCR CDR3 regions were amplified from genomic DNA by multiplex PCR. Extracted genomic DNA from each cell subset was spread evenly across all wells of several immunoSEQ 96-well plates, with each plate serving as a replicate. Each replicate PCR for sorted subsets received approximately 220 ng genomic DNA, equal to around 32,000 T cell genomes. Purified libraries were quantified with a Qubit 3.0 fluorometer, sized on a Bioanalyzer 2100, and re-quantified with the KAPA Library Quantification kit. Every immunoSEQ 96-well plate was sequenced on a separate single-read 150-cycle Illumina NextSeq 550 flow cell. On the authors' methods: Because the immunoSEQ output held only junctional sequences and lacked quality scores, the filtering could not match the filtering applied to full-length reads. Sequences were annotated with PyIR, a Python wrapper for IgBLAST v1.9, and V/J genes and CDR3 were assigned using IMGT germline references. Reads were filtered out if the reads had weak V/J assignments (E-value above 1e-6), no CDR3, stop codons, out-of-frame junctions, or ambiguous translated residues. V3J clonotypes were defined as sequences sharing an identical inferred V gene, J gene, and CDR3 amino acid sequence. The percentage overlap between two repertoires was calculated by dividing the number of shared unique clonotypes by the size of the smaller repertoire. Three approaches were used to assess repertoire richness: RTK rarefaction, the Chao1 estimator, and Recon v2.1 estimates of unobserved clonotypes. Generation probabilities for all TCRbeta clonotypes obtained by the gDNA method from a handful of donors were computed using OLGA. The table was pulled from immuneACCESS by TCRdb, which kept in-frame rearrangements only. Such tables lose some clones; where checked, under half of the loss comes from unresolved V genes, and the rest has no known cause. V, J and clone size are taken as reported in that table, and D and trimming were inferred from the DNA itself. The sample yields around 1,000,000 clones; about 80% were counted once. Jointly, the top ten make up almost 0.9% of the sample.

This sample stems from a study of shared clonotypes between healthy human individuals (dated by TCRdb to about 2020). Regarding the complete study: A couple of women and a few men aged 18 to 49 years were included in the cohort. For each donor, CD4 naive and CD4 memory were each given three plates, CD8 naive was given two plates, and CD8 memory was given one plate. To estimate repertoire size and how much clonotype sharing occurs between individuals, the study deeply sequenced the blood TCR repertoires of roughly 5 healthy adults. Different laboratories and diverse techniques were used to prepare libraries and sequence TCR repertoires, to increase sequencing depth and limit assay-specific biases. Leukapheresis yielded between about 0.94 and 8.9 billion PBMCs per donor. Beyond this particular receptor, the publication reports: Even with the large sequencing depth, rarefaction of the sorted-subset datasets indicated that sequencing was incomplete. Naive subsets generally had larger estimated clonotype richness than memory subsets. Approximately 5% of naive CD4, around 4% of naive CD8, roughly 2.4% of memory CD4, and about 0.4% of memory CD8 clonotypes were shared across several donors. The genetic and exposure-history diversity represented was limited by the small number of donors. Higher generation probabilities were observed for clonotypes shared by all four sorted-subset donors than for non-shared clonotypes. Sampling was restricted to blood, and TCR repertoires in tissue are likely to differ from TCR repertoires in blood. Based on pairwise subsampling, the degree of clonotype sharing among donors was expected to be affected by sequencing depth.

Trimmed from V: 7 bases; trimmed from J: 3 bases; junction bases lacking a gene match: 3. The CDR1 and CDR2 encoded by the germline V gene are SGHTA and FQGNSA. The CDR3 numbers 13 residues from cysteine through phenylalanine. The retained sequence is limited to the CDR3, 39 bases, with the frame set at the first base. The donors were healthy, HIV-negative adults who had no recently reported acute infections or vaccinations. Only Caucasian adults living in Nashville, Tennessee, USA were represented among the donors. CD4+ T cells were enriched through magnetic negative selection, after which naive cells were positively selected on CD45RA and the remaining negative fraction served as the memory subset. Blood was obtained by leukapheresis, after which PBMCs were separated by Ficoll-Histopaque density gradient centrifugation and cryopreserved in liquid nitrogen vapor phase. Purity and quantity of every magnetically sorted T cell population were checked by analytical flow cytometry. Each sorted fraction had its genomic DNA isolated and then quantified by UV absorbance on a Nanodrop 2000c.

This TCR was recovered from a man aged 18 to 29 in good health. Some clones in this sample may be carry-over from other donors' samples. Specimen: memory CD4+ T cells from PBMCs. The meaning of the sample's cell subset or site label: CD45RA-negative fraction. The sequence joins TRBV7-2 to TRBJ2-7; 10 bases in the junction line up with TRBD1. The CDR3 region has the sequence CASTRDRGYEQYF. The DNA sequence is as follows: TGTGCCAGCACCCGGGACAGGGGCTACGAGCAGTACTTC.